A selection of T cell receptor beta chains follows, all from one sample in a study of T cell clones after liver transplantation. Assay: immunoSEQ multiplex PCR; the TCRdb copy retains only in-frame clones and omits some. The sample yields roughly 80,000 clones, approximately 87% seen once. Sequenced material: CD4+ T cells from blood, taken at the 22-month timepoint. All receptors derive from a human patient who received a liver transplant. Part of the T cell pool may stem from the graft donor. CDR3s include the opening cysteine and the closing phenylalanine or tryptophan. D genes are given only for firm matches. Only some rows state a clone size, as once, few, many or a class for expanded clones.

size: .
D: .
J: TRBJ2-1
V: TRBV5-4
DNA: TGTGCCAGCAGTTCACGCGCGATCGAGCAGTTCTTC
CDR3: CASSSRAIEQFF

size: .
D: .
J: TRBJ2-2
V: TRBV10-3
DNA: TGTGCCATCCATAGAGGGGACACCGGGGAGCTGTTTTTT
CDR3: CAIHRGDTGELFF

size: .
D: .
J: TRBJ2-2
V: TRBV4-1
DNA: TGCGCCAGCAGCTTTCACGGGGAGCTGTTTTTT
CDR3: CASSFHGELFF

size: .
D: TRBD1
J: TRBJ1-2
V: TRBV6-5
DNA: TGTGCCAGCAGTTACATTCGGACAGGGGGTGGCTATGGCTACACCTTC
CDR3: CASSYIRTGGGYGYTF

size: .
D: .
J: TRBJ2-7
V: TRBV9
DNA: TGTGCCAGCAGCGTAGAGAGCAACTCCTACGAGCAGTACTTC
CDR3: CASSVESNSYEQYF

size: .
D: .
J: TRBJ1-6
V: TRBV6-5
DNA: TGTGCCAGCAGTTCGTCTACAGCGAATTCACCCCTCCACTTT
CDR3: CASSSSTANSPLHF

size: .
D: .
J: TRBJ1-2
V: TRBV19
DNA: TGTGCCAGTAGTAACCAGGGCATCCACTATGGCTACACCTTC
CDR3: CASSNQGIHYGYTF

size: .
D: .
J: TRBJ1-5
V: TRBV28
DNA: TGTGCCAGCAAGGGACAATATAGCAATCAGCCCCAGCATTTT
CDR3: CASKGQYSNQPQHF

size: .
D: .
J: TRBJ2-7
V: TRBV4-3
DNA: TGCGCCAGCAGCCCTACTCAGGGTCCCTACGAGCAGTACTTC
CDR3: CASSPTQGPYEQYF

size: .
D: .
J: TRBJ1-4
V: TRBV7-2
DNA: TGTGCCAGCAGCCTCTCGACAAGGCCCAGTGAAAAACTGTTTTTT
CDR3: CASSLSTRPSEKLFF

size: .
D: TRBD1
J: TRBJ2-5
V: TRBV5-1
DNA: TGCGCCAGCAGCTTGGACACAGGGGCCCCCCAAGAGACCCAGTACTTC
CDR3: CASSLDTGAPQETQYF

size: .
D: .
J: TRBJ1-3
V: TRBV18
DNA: TGTGCCAGCTCACCGCAACCGGGCGGAAACACCATATATTTT
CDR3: CASSPQPGGNTIYF

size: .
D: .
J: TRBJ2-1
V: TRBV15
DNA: TGTGCCACCAGCAGAGATGGCGGCCGCGAGCCCTACAATGAGCAGTTCTTC
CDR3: CATSRDGGREPYNEQFF

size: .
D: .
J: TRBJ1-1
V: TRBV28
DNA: TGTGCCAGCAGTTTGAGGCAGCTCTCGAACACTGAAGCTTTCTTT
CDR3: CASSLRQLSNTEAFF

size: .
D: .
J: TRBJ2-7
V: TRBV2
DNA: TGTGCCAGCAGTCGGACAGAGACTTACGAGCAGTACTTC
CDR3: CASSRTETYEQYF

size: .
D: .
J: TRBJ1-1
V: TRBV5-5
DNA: TGTGCCAGCAGCTTTAGTCAGATCACTGAAGCTTTCTTT
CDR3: CASSFSQITEAFF

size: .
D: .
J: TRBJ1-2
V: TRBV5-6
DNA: TGTGCCAGCAGCTTTCGACAGACCTATGGCTACACCTTC
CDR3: CASSFRQTYGYTF

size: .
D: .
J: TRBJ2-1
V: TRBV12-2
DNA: TGTGCAAGTCGCCCCTACCTACCCGGGACAGTACTTTACAATGAGCAGTTCTTC
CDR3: CASRPYLPGTVLYNEQFF

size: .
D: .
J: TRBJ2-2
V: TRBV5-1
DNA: TGCGCCAGCAGCGAAGCGGCAGGGGTCACCGGGGAGCTGTTTTTT
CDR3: CASSEAAGVTGELFF

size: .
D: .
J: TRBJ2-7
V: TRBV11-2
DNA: TGTGCCAGCAGCACAGCAGGGGTGACCTACGAGCAGTACTTC
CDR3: CASSTAGVTYEQYF

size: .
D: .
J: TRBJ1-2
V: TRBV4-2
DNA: TGTGCCAGCAGCCCCTCCGTTTCCGCTAAGGTCTATGGCTACACCTTC
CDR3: CASSPSVSAKVYGYTF

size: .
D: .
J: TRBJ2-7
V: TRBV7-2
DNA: TGTGCCAGCAGCCAGTATGGGACCCAGGAAGAGCAGTACTTC
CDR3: CASSQYGTQEEQYF

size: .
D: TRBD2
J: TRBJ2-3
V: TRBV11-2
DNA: TGTGCCAGCAGCTTAGATGTGTGGGCTAGCGGGGGGGCCGGAGATACGCAGTATTTT
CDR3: CASSLDVWASGGAGDTQYF

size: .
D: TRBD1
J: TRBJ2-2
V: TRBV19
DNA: TGTGCCAGTAACTCCGGGACAGGGGCAAACACCGGGGAGCTGTTTTTT
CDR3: CASNSGTGANTGELFF

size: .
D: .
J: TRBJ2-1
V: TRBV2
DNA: TGTGCCAGAGCAGTCTTTTTCGGGAGATCCTCCTACAATGAGCAGTTCTTC
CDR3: CARAVFFGRSSYNEQFF

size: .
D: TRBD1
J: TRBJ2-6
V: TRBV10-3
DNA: TGTGCCATCAGTAGACAGGGCTTTAGCGGGGCCAACGTCCTGACTTTC
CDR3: CAISRQGFSGANVLTF

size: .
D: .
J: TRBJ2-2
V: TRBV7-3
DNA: TGTGCCAGCAGCCCCCCAGTGGACACCGGGGAGCTGTTTTTT
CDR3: CASSPPVDTGELFF

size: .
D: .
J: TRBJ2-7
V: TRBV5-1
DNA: TGCGCCAGCAGCAGATTAGGTTCCGGGTCCGAGCAGTACTTC
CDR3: CASSRLGSGSEQYF

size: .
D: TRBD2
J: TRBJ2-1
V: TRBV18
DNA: TGTGCCAGCTCACCAACCGGGACTAGCGATTACAATGAGCAGTTCTTC
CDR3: CASSPTGTSDYNEQFF

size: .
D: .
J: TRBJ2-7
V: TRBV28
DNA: TGTGCCAGCTCCTTGGGCTCCTACGAGCAGTACTTC
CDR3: CASSLGSYEQYF

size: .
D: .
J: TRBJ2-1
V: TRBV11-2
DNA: TGTGCCAGCAGCCCCGATCTGGATGAGCAGTTCTTC
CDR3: CASSPDLDEQFF

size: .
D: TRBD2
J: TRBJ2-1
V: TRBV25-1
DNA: TGTGCCAGCAGTGCCCCGGGACTAGCTCATGAGCAGTTCTTC
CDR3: CASSAPGLAHEQFF

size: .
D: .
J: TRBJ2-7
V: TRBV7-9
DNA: TGTGCCAGCAGCCAGGACCGGTTCGGAAGAGAGCAGTACTTC
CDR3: CASSQDRFGREQYF

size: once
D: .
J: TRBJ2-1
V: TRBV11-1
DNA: TGTGCCAGCAGCTTATTTGGATTCAAGAACAATGAGCAGTTCTTC
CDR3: CASSLFGFKNNEQFF

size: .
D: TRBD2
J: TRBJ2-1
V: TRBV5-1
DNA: TGCGCCAGCAACCTAGCGGGGTACAATGAGCAGTTCTTC
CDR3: CASNLAGYNEQFF

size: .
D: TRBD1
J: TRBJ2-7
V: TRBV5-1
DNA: TGCGCCAGCAGCGGGAGCCCTCCGGGACAGGGCTCCTACGAGCAGTACTTC
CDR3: CASSGSPPGQGSYEQYF

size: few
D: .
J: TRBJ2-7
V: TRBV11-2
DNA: TGTGCCAGCAGCTTAGATCGCGGGCCCCACGAGCAGTACTTC
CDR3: CASSLDRGPHEQYF

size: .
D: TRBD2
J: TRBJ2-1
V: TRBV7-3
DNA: TGTGCCAGCAGCCGTACCGGACTAGCGGGAGACTCTGAGCAGTTCTTC
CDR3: CASSRTGLAGDSEQFF

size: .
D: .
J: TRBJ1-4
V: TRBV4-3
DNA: TGCGCCAGCAGCCAAGAAACGGGACGGAATGAAAAACTGTTTTTT
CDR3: CASSQETGRNEKLFF

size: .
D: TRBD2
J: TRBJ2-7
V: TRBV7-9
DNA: TGTGCCAGCAGCAACCCCCGGTCGACTAGCGGGGAATACGAGCAGTACTTC
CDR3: CASSNPRSTSGEYEQYF

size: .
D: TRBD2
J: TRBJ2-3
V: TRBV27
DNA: TGTGCCAGCAGTTTATACCGGGAGGGCACAGATACGCAGTATTTT
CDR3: CASSLYREGTDTQYF

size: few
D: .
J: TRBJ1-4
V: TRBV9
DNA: TGTGCCAGCAGCGTATTGGGATTACAGGGTGAAAAACTGTTTTTT
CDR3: CASSVLGLQGEKLFF

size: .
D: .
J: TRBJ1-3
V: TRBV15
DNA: TGTGCCACCAGCAGAGACTATAAGGCCGGAAACACCATATATTTT
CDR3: CATSRDYKAGNTIYF

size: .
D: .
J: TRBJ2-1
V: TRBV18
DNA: TGTGCCAGCTCACCTGCCTGGGCGGAAGCAATGGAGCAGTTCTTC
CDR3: CASSPAWAEAMEQFF

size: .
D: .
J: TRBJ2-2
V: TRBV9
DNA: TGTGCCAGCAGCGTAGTTGGTGTTGGGGCCGGGGAGCTGTTTTTT
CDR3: CASSVVGVGAGELFF

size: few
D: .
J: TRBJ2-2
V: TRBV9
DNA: TGTGCCAGCAGCGCAGGGACAACGAACACCGGGGAGCTGTTTTTT
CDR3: CASSAGTTNTGELFF

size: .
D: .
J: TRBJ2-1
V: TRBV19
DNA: TGTGCCAGCGGCGGGGTGGGCAATGAGCAGTTCTTC
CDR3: CASGGVGNEQFF

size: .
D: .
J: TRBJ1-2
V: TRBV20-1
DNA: TGCAGTGCTAGAGAAAGCTATGGCTACACCTTC
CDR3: CSARESYGYTF

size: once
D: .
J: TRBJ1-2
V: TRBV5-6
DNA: TGTGCCAGCAGCCCGGGGGCTAACTATGGCTACACCTTC
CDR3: CASSPGANYGYTF

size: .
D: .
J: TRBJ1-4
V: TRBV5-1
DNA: TGCGCCAGCAGCGCAACCAGCCAGGGCCTTAATGAAAAACTGTTTTTT
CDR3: CASSATSQGLNEKLFF

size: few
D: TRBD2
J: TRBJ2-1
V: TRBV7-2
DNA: TGTGCCAGCAGCCCGCGGGGTAGCGGGGGGTACAATGAGCAGTTCTTC
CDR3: CASSPRGSGGYNEQFF

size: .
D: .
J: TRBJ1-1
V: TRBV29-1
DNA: TGCAGCGTTGGATCTAACACTGAAGCTTTCTTT
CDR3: CSVGSNTEAFF

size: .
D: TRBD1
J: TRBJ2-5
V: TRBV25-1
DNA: TGTGCCAGCAGTGATTTATCGACAGGGGAACAAGAGACCCAGTACTTC
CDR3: CASSDLSTGEQETQYF

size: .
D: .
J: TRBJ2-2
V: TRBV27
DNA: TGTGCCAGCAATACAGGGACCGGGGAGCTGTTTTTT
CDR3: CASNTGTGELFF